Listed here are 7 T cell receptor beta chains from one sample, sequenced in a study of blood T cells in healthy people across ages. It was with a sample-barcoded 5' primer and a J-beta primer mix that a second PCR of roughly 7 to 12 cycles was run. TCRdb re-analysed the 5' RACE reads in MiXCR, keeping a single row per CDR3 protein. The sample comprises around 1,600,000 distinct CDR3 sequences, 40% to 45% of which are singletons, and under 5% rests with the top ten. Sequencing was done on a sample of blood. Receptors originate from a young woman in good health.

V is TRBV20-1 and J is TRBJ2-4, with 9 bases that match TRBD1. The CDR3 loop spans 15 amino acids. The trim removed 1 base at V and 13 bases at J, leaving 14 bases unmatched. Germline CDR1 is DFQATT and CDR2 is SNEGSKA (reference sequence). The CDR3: CSARAGQGTYNEQYF. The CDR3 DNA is TGCAGTGCTAGAGCGGGACAGGGAACATACAATGAGCAGTACTTC.

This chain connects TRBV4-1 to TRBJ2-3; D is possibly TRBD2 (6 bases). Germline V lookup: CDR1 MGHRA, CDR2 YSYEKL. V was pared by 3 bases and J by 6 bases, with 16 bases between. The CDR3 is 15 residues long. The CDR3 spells CASSQIGTPPDTQYF. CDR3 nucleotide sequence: TGCGCCAGCAGCCAGATAGGGACTCCCCCCGATACGCAGTATTTT.

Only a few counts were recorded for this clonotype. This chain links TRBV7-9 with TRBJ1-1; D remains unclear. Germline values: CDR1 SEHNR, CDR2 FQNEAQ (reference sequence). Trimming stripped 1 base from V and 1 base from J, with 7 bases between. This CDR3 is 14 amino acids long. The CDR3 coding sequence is TGTGCCAGCAGCTTAGACCTGGGGAACACTGAAGCTTTCTTT. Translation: CASSLDLGNTEAFF.

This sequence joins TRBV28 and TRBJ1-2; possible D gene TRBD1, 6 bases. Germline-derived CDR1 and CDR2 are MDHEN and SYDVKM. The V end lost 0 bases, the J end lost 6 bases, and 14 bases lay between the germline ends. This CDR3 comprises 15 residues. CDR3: CASSLWDAGDNGYTF. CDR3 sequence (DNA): TGTGCCAGCAGTTTATGGGATGCAGGGGATAATGGCTACACCTTC.

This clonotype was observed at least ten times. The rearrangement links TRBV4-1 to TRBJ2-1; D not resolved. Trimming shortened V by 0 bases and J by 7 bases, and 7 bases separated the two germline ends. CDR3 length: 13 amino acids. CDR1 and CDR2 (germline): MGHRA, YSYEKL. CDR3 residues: CASSQDLRNEQFF. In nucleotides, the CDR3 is TGCGCCAGCAGCCAAGATTTGAGGAATGAGCAGTTCTTC.

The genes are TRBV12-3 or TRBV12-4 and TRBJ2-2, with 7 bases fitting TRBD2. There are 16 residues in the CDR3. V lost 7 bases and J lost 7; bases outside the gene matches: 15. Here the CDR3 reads CASTLRGGGQIGELFF. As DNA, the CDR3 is TGTGCCAGCACCCTACGTGGGGGAGGGCAGATCGGGGAGCTGTTTTTT.

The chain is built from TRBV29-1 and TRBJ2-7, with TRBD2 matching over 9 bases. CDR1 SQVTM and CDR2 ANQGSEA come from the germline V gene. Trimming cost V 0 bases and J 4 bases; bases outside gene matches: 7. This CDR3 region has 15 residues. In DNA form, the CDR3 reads TGCAGCGTTGAAGATCCCGCTAGCGGGAAGTACGAGCAGTACTTC. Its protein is CSVEDPASGKYEQYF.